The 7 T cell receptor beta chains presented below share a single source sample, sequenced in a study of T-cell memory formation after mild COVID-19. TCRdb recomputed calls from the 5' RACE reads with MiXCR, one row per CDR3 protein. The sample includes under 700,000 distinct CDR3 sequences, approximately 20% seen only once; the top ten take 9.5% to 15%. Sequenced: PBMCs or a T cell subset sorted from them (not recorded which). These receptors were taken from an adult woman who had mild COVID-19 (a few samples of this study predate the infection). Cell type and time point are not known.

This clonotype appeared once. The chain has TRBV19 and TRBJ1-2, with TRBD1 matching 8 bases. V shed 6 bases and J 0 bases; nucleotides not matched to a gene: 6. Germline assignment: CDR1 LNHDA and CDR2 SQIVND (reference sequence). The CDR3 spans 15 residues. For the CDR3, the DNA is TGTGCCAGTAGCCTCCGGGACAGGACTAACTATGGCTACACCTTC. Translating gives CASSLRDRTNYGYTF.

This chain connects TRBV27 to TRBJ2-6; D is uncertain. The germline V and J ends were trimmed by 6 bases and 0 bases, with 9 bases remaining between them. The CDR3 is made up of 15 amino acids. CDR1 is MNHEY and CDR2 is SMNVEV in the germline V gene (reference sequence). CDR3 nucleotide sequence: TGTGCCAGCAGACCGCAGATCTCTGGGGCCAACGTCCTGACTTTC. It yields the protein CASRPQISGANVLTF. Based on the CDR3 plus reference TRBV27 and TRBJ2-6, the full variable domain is EAQVTQNPRYLITVTGKKLTVTCSQNMNHEYMSWYRQDPGLGLRQIYYSMNVEVTDKGDVPEGYKVSRKEKRNFPLILESPSPNQTSLYFCASRPQISGANVLTFGAGSRLTVL.

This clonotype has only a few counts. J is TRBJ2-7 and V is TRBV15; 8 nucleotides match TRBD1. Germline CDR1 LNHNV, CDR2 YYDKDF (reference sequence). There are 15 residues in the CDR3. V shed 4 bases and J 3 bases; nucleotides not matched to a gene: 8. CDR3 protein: CATSNTGTGGYEQYF. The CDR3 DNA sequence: TGTGCCACCAGCAACACGGGAACAGGGGGCTACGAGCAGTACTTC. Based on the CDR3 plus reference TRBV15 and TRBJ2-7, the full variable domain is DAMVIQNPRYQVTQFGKPVTLSCSQTLNHNVMYWYQQKSSQAPKLLFHYYDKDFNNEADTPDNFQSRRPNTSFCFLDIRSPGLGDTAMYLCATSNTGTGGYEQYFGPGTRLTVT.

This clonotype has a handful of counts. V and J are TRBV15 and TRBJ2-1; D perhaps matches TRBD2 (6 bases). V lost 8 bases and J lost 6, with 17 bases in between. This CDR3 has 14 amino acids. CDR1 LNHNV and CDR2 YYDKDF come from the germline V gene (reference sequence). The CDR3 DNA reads TGTGCCACCTCACTATCCGGGAGATTCAATGAGCAGTTCTTC. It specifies CATSLSGRFNEQFF.

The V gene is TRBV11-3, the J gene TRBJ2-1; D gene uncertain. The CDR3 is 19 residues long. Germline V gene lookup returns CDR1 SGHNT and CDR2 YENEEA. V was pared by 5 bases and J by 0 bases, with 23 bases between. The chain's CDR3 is CASSGDALLGRSSYNEQFF. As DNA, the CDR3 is TGTGCCAGCAGCGGGGATGCCCTGTTAGGGCGGAGCTCCTACAATGAGCAGTTCTTC.

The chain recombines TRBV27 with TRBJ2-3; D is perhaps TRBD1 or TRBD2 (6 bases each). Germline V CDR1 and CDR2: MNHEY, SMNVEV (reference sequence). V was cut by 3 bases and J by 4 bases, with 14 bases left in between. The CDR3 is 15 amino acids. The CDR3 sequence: CASSFGGEGSDTQYF. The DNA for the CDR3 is TGTGCCAGCAGTTTCGGGGGCGAAGGCTCAGATACGCAGTATTTT.

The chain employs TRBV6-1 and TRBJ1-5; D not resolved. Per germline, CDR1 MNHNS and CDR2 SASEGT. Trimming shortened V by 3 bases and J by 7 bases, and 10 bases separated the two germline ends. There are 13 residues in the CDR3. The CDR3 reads CASSDFLGQPQHF. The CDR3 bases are TGTGCCAGCAGTGACTTCCTCGGACAGCCCCAGCATTTT.